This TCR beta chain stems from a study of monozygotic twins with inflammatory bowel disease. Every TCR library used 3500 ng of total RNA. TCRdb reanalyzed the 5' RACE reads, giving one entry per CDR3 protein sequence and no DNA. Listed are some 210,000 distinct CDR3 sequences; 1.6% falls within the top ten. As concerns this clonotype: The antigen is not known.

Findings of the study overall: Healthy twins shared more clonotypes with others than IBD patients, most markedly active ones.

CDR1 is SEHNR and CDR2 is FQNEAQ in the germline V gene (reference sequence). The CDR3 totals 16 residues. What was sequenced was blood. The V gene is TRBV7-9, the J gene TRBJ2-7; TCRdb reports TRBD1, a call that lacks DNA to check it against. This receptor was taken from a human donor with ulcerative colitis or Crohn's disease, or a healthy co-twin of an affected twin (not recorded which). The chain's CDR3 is CASSPGWTGLPYEQYF.